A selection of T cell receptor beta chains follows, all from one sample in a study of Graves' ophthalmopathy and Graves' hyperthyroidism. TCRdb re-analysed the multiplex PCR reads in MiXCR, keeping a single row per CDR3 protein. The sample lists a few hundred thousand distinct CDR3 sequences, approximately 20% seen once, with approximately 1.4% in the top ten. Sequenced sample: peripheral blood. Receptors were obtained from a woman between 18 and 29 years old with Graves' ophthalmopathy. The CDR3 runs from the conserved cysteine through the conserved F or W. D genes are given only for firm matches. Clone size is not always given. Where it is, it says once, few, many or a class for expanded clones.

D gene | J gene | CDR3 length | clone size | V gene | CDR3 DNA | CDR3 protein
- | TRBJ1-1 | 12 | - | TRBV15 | TGTGCCACCAGCAGAGAGCCGGGGGCAGCTTTCTTT | CATSREPGAAFF
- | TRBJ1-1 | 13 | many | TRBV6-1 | TGTGCCAGCAGTGCGGACAGCTCCACTGAAGCTTTCTTT | CASSADSSTEAFF
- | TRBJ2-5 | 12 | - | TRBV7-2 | TGTGCCAGCAGCCCTAATGGCTTCGCCCAGTACTTC | CASSPNGFAQYF
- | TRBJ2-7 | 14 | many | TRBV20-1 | TGCAGTGCTAGAGATAGAGGGGCCCACTACGAGCAGTACTTC | CSARDRGAHYEQYF
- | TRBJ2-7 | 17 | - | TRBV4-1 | TGCGCCAGCAGCCAAGGTGACAGAGCTTCTAGCTCCTACGAGCAGTACTTC | CASSQGDRASSSYEQYF
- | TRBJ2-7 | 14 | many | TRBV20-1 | TGCAGTGCTAGGGGGTGGGAGCGGGTCTACGAGCAGTACTTC | CSARGWERVYEQYF
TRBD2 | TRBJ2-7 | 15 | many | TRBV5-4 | TGTGCCAGCAGATTAGGAACTAGCGGCCCCTACGAGCAGTACTTC | CASRLGTSGPYEQYF
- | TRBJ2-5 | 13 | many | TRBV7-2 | TGTGCCAGCAGTCCGCGGTTTCAAGGGACCCAGTACTTC | CASSPRFQGTQYF
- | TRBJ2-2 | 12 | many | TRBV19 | TGTGCCAGTACTAAAGTGCCCGGGGAGCTGTTTTTT | CASTKVPGELFF
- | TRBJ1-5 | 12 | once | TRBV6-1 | TGTGCCAGCAATCCCGGCAGTAGCGGCCAGCATTTT | CASNPGSSGQHF
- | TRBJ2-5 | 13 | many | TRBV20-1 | TGCAGTGCTAGAGATACAGGGTTGGAGACCCAGTACTTC | CSARDTGLETQYF
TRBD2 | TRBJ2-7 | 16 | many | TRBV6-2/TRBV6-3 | TGTGCCAGCAGTTTCGTTAGCGGGAGTCCCCCCTACGAGCAGTACTTC | CASSFVSGSPPYEQYF
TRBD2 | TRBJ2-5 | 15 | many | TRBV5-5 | TGTGCCAGCAGCCCCGGGACTATTAGACAAGAGACCCAGTACTTC | CASSPGTIRQETQYF
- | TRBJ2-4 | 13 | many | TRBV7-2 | TGTGCCAGCAGCTCTCTGAACAAAAACATTCAGTACTTC | CASSSLNKNIQYF
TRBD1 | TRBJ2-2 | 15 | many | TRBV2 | TGTGCCAGCAAACAGGGGCCATGGATCACCGGGGAGCTGTTTTTT | CASKQGPWITGELFF
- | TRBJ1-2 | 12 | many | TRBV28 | TGTGCCAGCAGTTTATCGGCCTATGGCTACACCTTC | CASSLSAYGYTF